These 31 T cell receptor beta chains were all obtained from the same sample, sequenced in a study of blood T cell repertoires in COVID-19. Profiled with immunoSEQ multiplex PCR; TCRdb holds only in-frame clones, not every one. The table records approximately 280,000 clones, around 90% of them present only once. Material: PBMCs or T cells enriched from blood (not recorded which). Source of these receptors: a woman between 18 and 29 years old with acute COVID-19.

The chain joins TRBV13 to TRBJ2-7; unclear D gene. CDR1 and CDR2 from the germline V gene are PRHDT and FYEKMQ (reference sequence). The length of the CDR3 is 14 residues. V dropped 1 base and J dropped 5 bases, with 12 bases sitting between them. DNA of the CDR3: TGTGCCAGCAGCTTAGAGGTCTGGGCCCACGAGCAGTACTTC. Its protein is CASSLEVWAHEQYF.

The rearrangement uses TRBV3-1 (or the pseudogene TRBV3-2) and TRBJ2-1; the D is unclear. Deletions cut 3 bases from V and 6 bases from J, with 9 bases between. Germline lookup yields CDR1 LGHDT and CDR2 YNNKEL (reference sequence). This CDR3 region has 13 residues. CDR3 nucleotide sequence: TGTGCCAGCAGCCAGGGCGTACGCAATGAGCAGTTCTTC. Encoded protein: CASSQGVRNEQFF.

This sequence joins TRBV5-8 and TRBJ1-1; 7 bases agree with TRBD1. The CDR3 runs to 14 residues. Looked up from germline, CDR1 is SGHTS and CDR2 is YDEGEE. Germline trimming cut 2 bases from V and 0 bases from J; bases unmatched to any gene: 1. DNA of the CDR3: TGTGCCAGCAGCTTCGGGACAGTGAACACTGAAGCTTTCTTT. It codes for CASSFGTVNTEAFF.

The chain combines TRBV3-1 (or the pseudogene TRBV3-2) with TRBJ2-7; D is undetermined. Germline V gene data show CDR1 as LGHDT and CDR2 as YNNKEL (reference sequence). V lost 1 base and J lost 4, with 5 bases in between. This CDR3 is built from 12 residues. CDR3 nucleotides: TGTGCCAGCAGCCAAGTTCCATACGAGCAGTACTTC. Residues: CASSQVPYEQYF.

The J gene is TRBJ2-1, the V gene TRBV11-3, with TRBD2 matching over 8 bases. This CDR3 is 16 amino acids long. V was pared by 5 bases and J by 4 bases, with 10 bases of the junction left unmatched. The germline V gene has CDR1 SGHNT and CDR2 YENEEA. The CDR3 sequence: CASSASGSSSYNEQFF. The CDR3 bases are TGTGCCAGCAGCGCCAGCGGGAGTAGCAGTTACAATGAGCAGTTCTTC.

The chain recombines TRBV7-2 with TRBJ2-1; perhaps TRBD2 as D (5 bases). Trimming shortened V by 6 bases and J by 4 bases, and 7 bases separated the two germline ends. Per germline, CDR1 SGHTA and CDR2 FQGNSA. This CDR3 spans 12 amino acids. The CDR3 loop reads CASSRGYNEQFF. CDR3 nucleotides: TGTGCCAGCAGTAGAGGGTACAATGAGCAGTTCTTC.

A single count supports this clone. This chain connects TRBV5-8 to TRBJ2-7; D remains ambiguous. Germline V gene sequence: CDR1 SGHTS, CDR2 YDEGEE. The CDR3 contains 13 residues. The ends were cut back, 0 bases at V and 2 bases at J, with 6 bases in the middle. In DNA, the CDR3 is TGTGCCAGCAGCTTGGCCCAGGCCTACGAGCAGTACTTC. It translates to CASSLAQAYEQYF.

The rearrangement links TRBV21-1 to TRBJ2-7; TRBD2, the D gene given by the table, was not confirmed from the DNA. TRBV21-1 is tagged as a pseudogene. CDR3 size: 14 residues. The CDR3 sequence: CASRTSGRTYEQYF. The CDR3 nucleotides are TGTGCCAGCAGAACTAGCGGGAGGACCTACGAGCAGTACTTC.

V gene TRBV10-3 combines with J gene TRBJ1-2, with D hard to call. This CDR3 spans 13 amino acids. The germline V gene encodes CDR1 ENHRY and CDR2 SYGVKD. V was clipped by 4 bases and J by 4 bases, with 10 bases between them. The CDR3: CAISAQRTYGYTF. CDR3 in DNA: TGTGCCATCAGTGCCCAGCGGACCTATGGCTACACCTTC.

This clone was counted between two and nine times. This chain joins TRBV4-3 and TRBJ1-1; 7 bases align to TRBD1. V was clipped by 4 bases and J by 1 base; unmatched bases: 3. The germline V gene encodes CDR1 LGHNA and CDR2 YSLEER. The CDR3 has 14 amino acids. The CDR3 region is CASSPRDRNTEAFF. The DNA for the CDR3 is TGCGCCAGCAGCCCCCGGGACAGGAACACTGAAGCTTTCTTT.

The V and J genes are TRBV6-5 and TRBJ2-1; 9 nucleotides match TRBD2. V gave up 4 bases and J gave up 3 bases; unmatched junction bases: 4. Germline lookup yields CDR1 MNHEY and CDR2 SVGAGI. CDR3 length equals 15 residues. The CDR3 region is CASSLAGDLYNEQFF. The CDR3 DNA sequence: TGTGCCAGCAGTTTAGCGGGAGACCTCTACAATGAGCAGTTCTTC.

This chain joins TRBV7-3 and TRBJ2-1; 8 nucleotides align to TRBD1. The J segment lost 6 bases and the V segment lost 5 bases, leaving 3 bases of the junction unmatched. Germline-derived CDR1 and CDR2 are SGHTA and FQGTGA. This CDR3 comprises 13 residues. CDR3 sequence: CASSPGQVNEQFF. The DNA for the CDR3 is TGTGCCAGCAGCCCGGGACAGGTCAATGAGCAGTTCTTC.

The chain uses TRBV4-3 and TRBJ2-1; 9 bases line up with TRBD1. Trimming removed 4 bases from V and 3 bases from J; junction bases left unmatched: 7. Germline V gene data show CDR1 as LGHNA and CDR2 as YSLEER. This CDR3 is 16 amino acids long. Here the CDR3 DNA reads TGCGCCAGCAGCCCTGGCGGGACAGGGATCTACAATGAGCAGTTCTTC. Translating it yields CASSPGGTGIYNEQFF.

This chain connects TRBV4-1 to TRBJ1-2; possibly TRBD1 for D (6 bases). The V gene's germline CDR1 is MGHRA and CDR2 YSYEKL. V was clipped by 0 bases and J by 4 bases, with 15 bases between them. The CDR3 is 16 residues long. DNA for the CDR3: TGCGCCAGCAGCCAAGAAGGGGGGGGACTGGTCTATGGCTACACCTTC. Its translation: CASSQEGGGLVYGYTF.

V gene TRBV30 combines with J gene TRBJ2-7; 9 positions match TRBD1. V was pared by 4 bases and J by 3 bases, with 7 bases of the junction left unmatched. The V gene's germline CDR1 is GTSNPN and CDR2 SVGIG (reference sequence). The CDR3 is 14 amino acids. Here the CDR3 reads CAWTTGQGGYEQYF. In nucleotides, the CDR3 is TGTGCCTGGACCACGGGACAGGGAGGCTACGAGCAGTACTTC.

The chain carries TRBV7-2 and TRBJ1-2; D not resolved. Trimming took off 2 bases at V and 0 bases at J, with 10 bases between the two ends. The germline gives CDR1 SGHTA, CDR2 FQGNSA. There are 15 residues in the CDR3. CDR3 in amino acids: CASSLRQRANYGYTF. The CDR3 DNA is TGTGCCAGCAGCTTAAGGCAGAGGGCTAACTATGGCTACACCTTC.

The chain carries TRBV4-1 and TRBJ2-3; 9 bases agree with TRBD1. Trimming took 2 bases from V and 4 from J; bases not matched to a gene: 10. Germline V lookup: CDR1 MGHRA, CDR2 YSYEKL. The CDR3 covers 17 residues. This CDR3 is CASSQPPEDRGADTQYF. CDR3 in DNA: TGCGCCAGCAGCCAACCCCCCGAGGACAGGGGTGCAGATACGCAGTATTTT.

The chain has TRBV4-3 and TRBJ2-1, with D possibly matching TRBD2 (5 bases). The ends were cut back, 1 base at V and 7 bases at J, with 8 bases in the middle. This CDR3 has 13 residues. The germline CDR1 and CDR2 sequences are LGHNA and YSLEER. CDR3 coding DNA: TGCGCCAGCAGCCAAGTACTAGAAAATGAGCAGTTCTTC. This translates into CASSQVLENEQFF.

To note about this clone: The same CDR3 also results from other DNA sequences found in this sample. CDR3 nucleotides: TGTGCCAGCAGCTTAGTCGGGGGGGAGACCCAGTACTTC. This encodes CASSLVGGETQYF. The chain employs TRBV7-2 and TRBJ2-5, with 7 bases matching TRBD2. V was clipped by 1 base and J by 5 bases; unmatched bases: 1. The CDR3 runs to 13 residues. Germline lookup yields CDR1 SGHTA and CDR2 FQGNSA.

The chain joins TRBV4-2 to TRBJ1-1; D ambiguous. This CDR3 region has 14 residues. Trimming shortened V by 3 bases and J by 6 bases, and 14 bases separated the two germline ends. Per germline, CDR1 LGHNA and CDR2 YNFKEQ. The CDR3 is CASSQTQRFAEAFF. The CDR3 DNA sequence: TGTGCCAGCAGCCAGACCCAGCGTTTCGCTGAAGCTTTCTTT.

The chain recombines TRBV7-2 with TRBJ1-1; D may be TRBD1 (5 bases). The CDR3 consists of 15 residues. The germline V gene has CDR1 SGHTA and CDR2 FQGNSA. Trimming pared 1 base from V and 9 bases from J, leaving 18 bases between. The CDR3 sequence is CASSLGSGGVLKAFF. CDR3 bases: TGTGCCAGCAGCTTAGGTTCCGGGGGGGTTCTGAAAGCTTTCTTT.

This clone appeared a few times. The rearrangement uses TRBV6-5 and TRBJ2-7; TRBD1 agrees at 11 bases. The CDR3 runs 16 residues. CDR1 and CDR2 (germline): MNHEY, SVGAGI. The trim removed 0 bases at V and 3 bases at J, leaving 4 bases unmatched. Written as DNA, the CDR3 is TGTGCCAGCAGTTACTCCTCCGGGACAGGGGGCTACGAGCAGTACTTC. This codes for CASSYSSGTGGYEQYF.

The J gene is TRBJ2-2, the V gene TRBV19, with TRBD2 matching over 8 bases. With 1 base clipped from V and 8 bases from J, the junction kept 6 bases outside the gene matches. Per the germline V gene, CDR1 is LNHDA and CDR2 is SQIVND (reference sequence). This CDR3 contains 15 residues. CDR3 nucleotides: TGTGCCAGTAGTATAGTCTCGGGAGGGCAAGGGGAGCTGTTTTTT. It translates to CASSIVSGGQGELFF.

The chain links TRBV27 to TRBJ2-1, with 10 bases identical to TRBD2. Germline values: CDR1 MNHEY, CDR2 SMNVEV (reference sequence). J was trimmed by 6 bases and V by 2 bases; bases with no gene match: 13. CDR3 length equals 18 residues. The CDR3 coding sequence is TGTGCCAGCAGTTTAGGCCTAGCGGGAGTCAGATCAGGCAATGAGCAGTTCTTC. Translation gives CASSLGLAGVRSGNEQFF.

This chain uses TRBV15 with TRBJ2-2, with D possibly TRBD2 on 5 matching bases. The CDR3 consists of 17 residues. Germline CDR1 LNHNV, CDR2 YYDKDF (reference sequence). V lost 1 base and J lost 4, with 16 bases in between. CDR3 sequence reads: CATSRGVSEWFTGELFF. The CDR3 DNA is TGTGCCACCAGCAGAGGGGTTAGCGAGTGGTTCACCGGGGAGCTGTTTTTT. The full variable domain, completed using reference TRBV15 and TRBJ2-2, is DAMVIQNPRYQVTQFGKPVTLSCSQTLNHNVMYWYQQKSSQAPKLLFHYYDKDFNNEADTPDNFQSRRPNTSFCFLDIRSPGLGDTAMYLCATSRGVSEWFTGELFFGEGSRLTVL.

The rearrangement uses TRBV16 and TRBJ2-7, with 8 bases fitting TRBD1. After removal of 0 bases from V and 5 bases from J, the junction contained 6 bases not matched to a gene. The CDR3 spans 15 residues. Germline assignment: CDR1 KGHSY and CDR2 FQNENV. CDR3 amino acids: CASSQSGTGGDEQYF. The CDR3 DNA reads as TGTGCCAGCAGCCAATCTGGGACAGGCGGCGACGAGCAGTACTTC.

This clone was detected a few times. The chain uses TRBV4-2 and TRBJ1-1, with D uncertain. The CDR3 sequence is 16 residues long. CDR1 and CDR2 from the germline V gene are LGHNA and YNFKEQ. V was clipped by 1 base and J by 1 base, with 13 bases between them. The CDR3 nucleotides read TGTGCCAGCAGCCAAGCCCGCCTGACACGGAACACTGAAGCTTTCTTT. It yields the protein CASSQARLTRNTEAFF.

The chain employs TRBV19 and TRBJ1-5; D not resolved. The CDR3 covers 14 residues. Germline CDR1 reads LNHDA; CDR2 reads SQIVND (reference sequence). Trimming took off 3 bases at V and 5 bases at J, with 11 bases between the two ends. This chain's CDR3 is CASSMAAAYQPQHF. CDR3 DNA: TGTGCCAGTAGTATGGCGGCAGCATATCAGCCCCAGCATTTT.

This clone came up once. The CDR3 spells CSVGGSEAFF. The CDR3 DNA reads as TGCAGCGTGGGGGGTTCTGAAGCTTTCTTT. The gene calls are TRBV29-1 and TRBJ1-1; D might be TRBD1 (5 bases). Trimming stripped 6 bases from V and 6 bases from J, with 8 bases between. Germline-derived CDR1 and CDR2 are SQVTM and ANQGSEA. CDR3 length equals 10 residues.

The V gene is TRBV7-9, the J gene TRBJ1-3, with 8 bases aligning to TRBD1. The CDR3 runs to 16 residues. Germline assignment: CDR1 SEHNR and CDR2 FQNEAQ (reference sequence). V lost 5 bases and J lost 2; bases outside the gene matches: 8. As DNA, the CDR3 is TGTGCCAGCAGCAGAGACAGGGGAGAGCCTGGAAACACCATATATTTT. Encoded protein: CASSRDRGEPGNTIYF.

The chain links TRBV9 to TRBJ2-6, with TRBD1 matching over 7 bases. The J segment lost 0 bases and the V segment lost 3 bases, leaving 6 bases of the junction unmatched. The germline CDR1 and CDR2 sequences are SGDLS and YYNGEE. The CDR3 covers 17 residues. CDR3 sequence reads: CASSGQGLISGANVLTF. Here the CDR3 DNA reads TGTGCCAGCAGCGGACAGGGTTTGATCTCTGGGGCCAACGTCCTGACTTTC.